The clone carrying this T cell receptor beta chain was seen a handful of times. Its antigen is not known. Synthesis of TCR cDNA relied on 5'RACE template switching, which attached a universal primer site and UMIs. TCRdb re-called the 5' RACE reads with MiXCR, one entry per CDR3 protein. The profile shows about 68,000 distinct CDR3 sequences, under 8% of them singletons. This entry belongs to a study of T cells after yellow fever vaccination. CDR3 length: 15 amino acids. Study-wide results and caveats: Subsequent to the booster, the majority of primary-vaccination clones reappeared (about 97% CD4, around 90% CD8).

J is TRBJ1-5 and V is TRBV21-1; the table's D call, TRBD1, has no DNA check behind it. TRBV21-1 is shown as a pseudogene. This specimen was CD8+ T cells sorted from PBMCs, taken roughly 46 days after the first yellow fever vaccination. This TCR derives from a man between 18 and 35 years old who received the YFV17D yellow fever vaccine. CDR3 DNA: TGTGCCAGCAGTCCATGGGGGCTACCGGATCAGCCCCAGCATTTT. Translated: CASSPWGLPDQPQHF.